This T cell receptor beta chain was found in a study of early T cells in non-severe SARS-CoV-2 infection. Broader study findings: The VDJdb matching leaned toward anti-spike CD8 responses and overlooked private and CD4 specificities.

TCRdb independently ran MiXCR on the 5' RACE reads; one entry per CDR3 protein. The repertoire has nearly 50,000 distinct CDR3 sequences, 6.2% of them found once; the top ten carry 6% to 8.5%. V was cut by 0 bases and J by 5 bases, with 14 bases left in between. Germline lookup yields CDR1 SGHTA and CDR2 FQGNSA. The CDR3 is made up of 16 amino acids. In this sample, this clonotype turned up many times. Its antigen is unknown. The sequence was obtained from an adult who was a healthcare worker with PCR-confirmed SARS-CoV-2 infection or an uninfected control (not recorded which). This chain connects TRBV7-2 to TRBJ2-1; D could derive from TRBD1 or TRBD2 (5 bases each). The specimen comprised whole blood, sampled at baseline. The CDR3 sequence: CASSLAGSGTHNEQFF. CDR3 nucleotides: TGTGCCAGCAGCTTAGCGGGATCCGGGACGCACAATGAGCAGTTCTTC.